Following are 2 T cell receptor beta chains from one sample sequenced in a study of blood T cell repertoires in COVID-19. Clones were sequenced by immunoSEQ multiplex PCR, and TCRdb holds only the in-frame ones, with some missing. The data show more than 110,000 clones, with around 88% seen just once and roughly 2.9% held by the top ten. What was sequenced was peripheral blood. Receptors were obtained from a man aged 60 to 75 with active or convalescent COVID-19.

This chain uses TRBV7-2 with TRBJ1-4, with 7 bases aligning to TRBD1. Per the germline V gene, CDR1 is SGHTA and CDR2 is FQGNSA. V gave up 7 bases and J gave up 7 bases; unmatched junction bases: 9. This CDR3 contains 14 residues. CDR3 in amino acids: CASKEDRRFEKLFF. Written as DNA, the CDR3 is TGTGCCAGCAAGGAGGACAGGAGATTTGAAAAACTGTTTTTT. Full variable domain (missing parts from reference TRBV7-2 and TRBJ1-4): GAGVSQSPSNKVTEKGKDVELRCDPISGHTALYWYRQSLGQGLEFLIYFQGNSAPDKSGLPSDRFSAERTGGSVSTLTIQRTQQEDSAVYLCASKEDRRFEKLFFGSGTQLSVL.

The rearrangement links TRBV5-4 to TRBJ1-6; TRBD1 matches 8 bases. Per the germline V gene, CDR1 is SGHNT and CDR2 is YYREEE (reference sequence). V dropped 0 bases and J dropped 9; count of bases not matched to a gene: 14. CDR3 length equals 18 residues. The DNA of the CDR3 is TGTGCCAGCAGCTTGGGCGGGAAACGGACAGGGCGAATTTCACCCCTCCACTTT. This codes for CASSLGGKRTGRISPLHF.